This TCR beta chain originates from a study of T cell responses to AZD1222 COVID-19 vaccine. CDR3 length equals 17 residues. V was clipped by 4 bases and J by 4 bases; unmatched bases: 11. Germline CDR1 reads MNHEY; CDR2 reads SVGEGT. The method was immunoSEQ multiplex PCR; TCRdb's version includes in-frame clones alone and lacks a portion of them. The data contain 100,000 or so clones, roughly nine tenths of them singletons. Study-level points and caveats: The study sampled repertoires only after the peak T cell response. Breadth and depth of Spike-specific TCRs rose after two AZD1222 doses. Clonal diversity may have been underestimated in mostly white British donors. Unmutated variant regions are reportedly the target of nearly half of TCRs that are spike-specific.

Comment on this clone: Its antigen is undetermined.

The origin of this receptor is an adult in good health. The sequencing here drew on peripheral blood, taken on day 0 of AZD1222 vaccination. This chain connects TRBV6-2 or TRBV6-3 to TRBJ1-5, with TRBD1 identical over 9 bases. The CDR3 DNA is TGTGCCAGCAGTTTGACCCCGACAGGGGGATTTAATCAGCCCCAGCATTTT. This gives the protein CASSLTPTGGFNQPQHF.